This TCR beta chain was captured by sequencing in a study of blood T cell repertoires in COVID-19. Recruitment covered fewer than 25 US areas and drew participants whose ages spanned roughly 18 to 90 years. Cohorts were based on clinical histories the participants reported. Exposed volunteers were people who met a COVID-19 case within 2 weeks before study entry. Only in-frame clones appear in the TCRdb table, and some are missing; sequencing was by immunoSEQ multiplex PCR. The sample holds 120,000 to 150,000 clones, 84% seen once. Germline loops: CDR1 LGHNA, CDR2 YSLEER. The CDR3 has 15 residues. Deletions cut 0 bases from V and 4 bases from J, with 13 bases between.

The sample comprised PBMCs or T cells enriched from blood (not recorded which). The sequence was obtained from a woman aged 45 to 65 who had been exposed to COVID-19. The chain links TRBV4-3 to TRBJ2-7; possibly TRBD2 for D (7 bases). The CDR3, as DNA: TGCGCCAGCAGCCAAGAACCAGGGGAGGGGTACGAGCAGTACTTC. Translated: CASSQEPGEGYEQYF.